The sample holds one count of the clone carrying this T cell receptor (beta chain). Germline-derived CDR1 and CDR2 are MNHNS and SASEGT. CDR3 length: 15 residues. The V end lost 3 bases, the J end lost 6 bases, and 15 bases lay between the germline ends. This specimen comes from a study of tissue T cells after allogeneic stem cell transplantation. About the research overall: Steroid-refractory graft-versus-host disease after allogeneic hematopoietic cell transplant qualified adults for prospective research-autopsy enrollment. Patients with graft-versus-host disease had grafts: several unmodified, three CD34-selected and T-cell-depleted.

Survey-depth TCRbeta CDR3 sequencing reported V/J genes and productive frequencies. Sequenced by immunoSEQ multiplex PCR; TCRdb stores in-frame clones only, minus some. Among 25,000 to 30,000 clones listed, 85% were seen once. The starting material was blood, obtained before transplantation. The chain employs TRBV6-1 and TRBJ2-1; D call uncertain. This clonotype was sampled from a woman between 18 and 50 years old who later had graft-versus-host disease after an allogeneic stem cell transplant. The DNA of the CDR3 is TGTGCCAGCAGTGACGGTCCCCCCTCTTTCAATGAGCAGTTCTTC. This encodes CASSDGPPSFNEQFF.